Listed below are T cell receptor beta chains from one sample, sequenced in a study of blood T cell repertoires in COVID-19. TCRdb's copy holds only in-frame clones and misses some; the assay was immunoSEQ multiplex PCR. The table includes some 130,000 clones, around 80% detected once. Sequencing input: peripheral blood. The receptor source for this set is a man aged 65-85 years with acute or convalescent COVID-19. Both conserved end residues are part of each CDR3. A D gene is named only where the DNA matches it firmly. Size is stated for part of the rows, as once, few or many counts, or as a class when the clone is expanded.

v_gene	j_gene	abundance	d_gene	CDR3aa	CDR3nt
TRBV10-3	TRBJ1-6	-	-	CAISEEGLAYSPLHF	TGTGCCATCAGTGAGGAGGGCTTGGCGTATTCACCCCTCCACTTT
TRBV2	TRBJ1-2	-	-	CASSEWSQSFF	TGTGCCAGCAGTGAATGGTCTCAGTCCTTCTTC
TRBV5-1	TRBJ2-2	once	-	CASSKSGEGAGELFF	TGCGCCAGCAGTAAATCAGGGGAAGGAGCCGGGGAGCTGTTTTTT
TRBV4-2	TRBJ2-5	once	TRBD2	CASSQDVAGQETQYF	TGTGCCAGCAGCCAAGACGTAGCGGGGCAAGAGACCCAGTACTTC
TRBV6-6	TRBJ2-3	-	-	CASSYRGANTQYF	TGTGCCAGCAGTTACCGGGGGGCAAATACGCAGTATTTT
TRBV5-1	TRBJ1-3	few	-	CASSARGGGNTIYF	TGCGCCAGCAGCGCCCGCGGGGGAGGAAACACCATATATTTT
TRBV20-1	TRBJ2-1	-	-	CSASPRSSYNEQFF	TGCAGTGCTAGTCCGCGGAGCTCCTACAATGAGCAGTTCTTC
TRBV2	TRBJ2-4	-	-	CASSVLAAKNIQYF	TGTGCCAGCAGTGTGTTAGCGGCCAAAAACATTCAGTACTTC
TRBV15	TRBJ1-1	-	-	CATSKGGMNTEAFF	TGTGCCACCAGCAAGGGAGGGATGAACACTGAAGCTTTCTTT
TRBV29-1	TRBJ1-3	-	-	CSVEARGSGTGNTIYF	TGCAGCGTTGAAGCAAGGGGATCAGGGACTGGAAACACCATATATTTT
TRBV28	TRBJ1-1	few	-	CASSVGGGPEAFF	TGTGCCAGCAGTGTCGGGGGAGGCCCTGAAGCTTTCTTT
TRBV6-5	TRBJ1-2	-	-	CASSYGGQAYGYTF	TGTGCCAGCAGTTACGGTGGCCAGGCATATGGCTACACCTTC
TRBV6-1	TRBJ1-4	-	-	CASSEAGKGNEKLFF	TGTGCCAGCAGTGAAGCAGGGAAGGGGAATGAAAAACTGTTTTTT